The 18 T cell receptor beta chains reported below all come from one sample, sequenced in a study of breast tumors, draining lymph nodes, adjacent tissues. TCRdb re-derived calls from the multiplex PCR reads in MiXCR, one entry per CDR3 protein. The sample lists approximately 7,600 distinct CDR3 sequences, around 70% occurring once. Sample: tumor-adjacent breast tissue. Receptors were obtained from a female donor with breast cancer. Some clones in this sample may be carry-over from other donors' samples.

Within the sample, this clonotype is medium-sized (0.01 to 0.1%). The chain recombines TRBV10-2 with TRBJ1-3; the D is unclear. Trimming stripped 7 bases from V and 2 bases from J, with 6 bases between. The CDR3 runs 12 residues. Germline CDR1 is WSHSY and CDR2 is SAAADI. The chain's CDR3 is CASKAAGNTIYF. In DNA form, the CDR3 reads TGCGCCAGCAAGGCCGCTGGAAACACCATATATTTT.

V usage is TRBV18 and J usage is TRBJ2-1, with 14 positions matching TRBD2. Germline assignment: CDR1 KGHSH and CDR2 LQKENI. V shed 3 bases, J shed 12 bases, and the junction held 4 bases outside the gene matches. The CDR3 totals 14 residues. Here the CDR3 reads CASSPGLAGGGQFF. In DNA, the CDR3 is TGTGCCAGCTCACCCGGACTAGCGGGAGGTGGGCAGTTCTTC.

The chain combines TRBV20-1 with TRBJ2-7, with unresolved D. This CDR3 is built from 13 residues. The ends were cut back, 1 base at V and 4 bases at J, with 11 bases in the middle. Germline CDR1 and CDR2: DFQATT and SNEGSKA (reference sequence). The CDR3 coding sequence is TGCAGTGCTAGAGCTAGAGTCCCTTACGAGCAGTACTTC. Amino acids: CSARARVPYEQYF.

The chain uses TRBV19 and TRBJ1-5, with 7 positions matching TRBD1. CDR1 is LNHDA, CDR2 SQIVND, per germline (reference sequence). V lost 4 bases, J lost 4 bases, and 1 base stayed unmatched. CDR3 length: 13 residues. CDR3 protein: CASSKQGNQPQHF. As DNA, the CDR3 is TGTGCCAGTAGTAAACAGGGGAATCAGCCCCAGCATTTT.

This clonotype has a single count. CDR3 amino acids: CASSRAQRATTQYF. The CDR3 nucleotides are TGTGCCAGCAGTCGAGCCCAGAGGGCAACGACCCAGTACTTC. The rearrangement joins TRBV25-1 to TRBJ2-5; perhaps TRBD2 as D (5 bases). Between the trimmed V and J ends, which lost 5 bases and 7 bases, there was a span of 17 bases. This CDR3 contains 14 residues. The germline gives CDR1 MGHDK, CDR2 SYGVNS.

This clonotype was counted a single time. J is TRBJ1-3 and V is TRBV15, with D unclear. The germline V and J ends were trimmed by 7 bases and 3 bases, with 10 bases remaining between them. From germline, CDR1 is LNHNV and CDR2 YYDKDF (reference sequence). The CDR3 runs to 13 residues. Here the CDR3 DNA reads TGTGCCACCAACACGAGGTTTGGAAACACCATATATTTT. The encoded protein is CATNTRFGNTIYF.

This clonotype is a singleton in its sample. This may stem from a read error, because a much larger clone lies one nucleotide away. The rearrangement uses TRBV6-5 and TRBJ2-2, with 7 bases lining up with TRBD1. The CDR3 spans 16 residues. In germline, CDR1 is MNHEY, CDR2 SVGAGI. CDR3 DNA: TGTGTCAGCAGTTCCGAGGGACAGTTGTCCCCCGGGGAGCTGTTTTTT. This sequence encodes CVSSSEGQLSPGELFF.

This sequence joins TRBV11-2 and TRBJ2-5; 8 positions agree with TRBD2. This CDR3 contains 14 residues. Germline CDR1 SGHAT, CDR2 FQNNGV. V lost 1 base, J lost 3 bases, and 1 base stayed unmatched. CDR3 loop: CASSLGRGEETQYF. DNA of the CDR3: TGTGCCAGCAGCTTAGGGCGGGGGGAAGAGACCCAGTACTTC.

V usage is TRBV10-3 and J usage is TRBJ2-3; D is unclear. Germline lookup yields CDR1 ENHRY and CDR2 SYGVKD. Trimming took 3 bases from V and 3 from J, leaving 13 bases between them. There are 15 residues in the CDR3. The DNA for the CDR3 is TGTGCCATCAGTGAACCAACAGAAGGTACAGATACGCAGTATTTT. It is translated as CAISEPTEGTDTQYF.

V and J are TRBV4-2 and TRBJ2-7, with TRBD2 as a possible D gene (7 bases). The V end lost 5 bases, the J end lost 3 bases, and 20 bases lay between the germline ends. CDR3 size: 16 residues. Germline V gene data show CDR1 as LGHNA and CDR2 as YNFKEQ. For the CDR3, the DNA is TGTGCCAGCAGCTTAGGACACAGGGAGGGGTACTACGAGCAGTACTTC. Protein: CASSLGHREGYYEQYF.

The chain combines TRBV20-1 with TRBJ2-5, with 8 positions matching TRBD2. Trimming at V came to 1 base and at J to 0 bases, leaving 4 bases not matched to a gene. The germline gives CDR1 DFQATT, CDR2 SNEGSKA (reference sequence). This CDR3 is built from 15 residues. The CDR3 protein is CSARGRLANQETQYF. CDR3 DNA sequence: TGCAGTGCTAGAGGCCGACTAGCGAACCAAGAGACCCAGTACTTC.

This sequence joins TRBV20-1 and TRBJ2-7; TRBD2 agrees at 9 bases. This CDR3 comprises 12 residues. Germline assignment: CDR1 DFQATT and CDR2 SNEGSKA (reference sequence). Losses at the gene ends were 6 bases for V and 6 bases for J; bases not matched to a gene: 6. CDR3 in amino acids: CSAQRGAGEQYF. The CDR3 DNA follows: TGCAGTGCCCAGCGGGGGGCGGGCGAGCAGTACTTC.

The rearrangement uses TRBV2 and TRBJ1-4, with 12 bases aligning to TRBD1. There are 14 residues in the CDR3. V lost 6 bases and J lost 8; bases outside the gene matches: 4. Germline loops: CDR1 SNHLY, CDR2 FYNNEI. The CDR3 DNA is TGTGCCAGCAGGGGACAGGGGGCGCGAGAAAAACTGTTTTTT. It is translated as CASRGQGAREKLFF.

The J gene is TRBJ2-2, the V gene TRBV6-4; D might be TRBD1 (6 bases). V was cut by 3 bases and J by 2 bases, with 13 bases left in between. The germline V gene encodes CDR1 MRHNA and CDR2 SNTAGT. CDR3 size: 16 residues. The CDR3 spells CASSEDSLANTGELFF. CDR3 DNA: TGTGCCAGCAGTGAGGACAGCCTCGCTAACACCGGGGAGCTGTTTTTT.

The chain carries TRBV9 and TRBJ2-7; maybe TRBD2 (5 bases). Germline V lookup: CDR1 SGDLS, CDR2 YYNGEE. CDR3 length: 18 amino acids. The germline V and J ends were trimmed by 0 bases and 4 bases, with 23 bases remaining between them. The CDR3 sequence: CASSVGPEAGGLLYEQYF. For the CDR3, the DNA is TGTGCCAGCAGCGTAGGCCCCGAGGCAGGCGGGCTACTTTACGAGCAGTACTTC.

J is TRBJ1-2 and V is TRBV6-5; TRBD1 is a possible D gene (5 bases). The CDR3 loop spans 13 amino acids. V was shortened by 4 bases and J by 6 bases, with 12 bases between the two germline ends. CDR1 and CDR2 (germline): MNHEY, SVGAGI. The CDR3 DNA is TGTGCCAGCAGTTTAGGGGTATCCGATGGCTACACCTTC. It yields the protein CASSLGVSDGYTF.

The rearrangement links TRBV20-1 to TRBJ2-4, with 8 bases aligning to TRBD1. This CDR3 is built from 11 residues. Unmatched junction bases numbered 2, after V lost 0 bases and J lost 13 bases. Germline V gives CDR1 DFQATT, CDR2 SNEGSKA (reference sequence). CDR3 residues: CSAREGQDQYF. CDR3 bases: TGCAGTGCTAGAGAGGGACAGGACCAGTACTTC.

The V and J genes are TRBV7-2 and TRBJ1-2; the D is unclear. V lost 5 bases, J lost 4 bases, and 8 bases lay in between. This CDR3 comprises 12 residues. Looked up from germline, CDR1 is SGHTA and CDR2 is FQGNSA. CDR3 in DNA: TGTGCCAGCAGCGGTTATCCCTATGGCTACACCTTC. This gives the protein CASSGYPYGYTF.